This T cell receptor beta chain derives from a study of T-cell memory formation after mild COVID-19. Study-level information: TCR clustering was largely donor specific.

General study findings and limits: In pre-infection memory, a portion of responding clones appeared, which suggested that cross-reactive memory joined. Day 15 to 85 contractors were CD4/CD8 balanced; later expanders leaned CD4+.

A few counts support this clonotype. Its antigen remains unidentified. After 5'RACE with constant-segment primers, TCR alpha and TCR beta cDNA libraries carrying sample barcodes and UMIs were obtained. TCRdb analysed the 5' RACE reads with MiXCR anew, one entry per CDR3 protein. The profile shows around 140,000 distinct CDR3 sequences, 20% to 25% of them singletons. Trimming removed 7 bases from V and 5 bases from J, with 19 bases in between. Germline assignment: CDR1 MNHEY and CDR2 SMNVEV (reference sequence). The CDR3 loop spans 15 amino acids. The receptor's source is an adult woman who had mild COVID-19 (a few samples of this study predate the infection). Cell type and time point are not known. Material for sequencing was PBMCs or a T cell subset sorted from them (not recorded which). The chain couples TRBV27 to TRBJ2-3; TRBD2 is a possible D gene (7 bases). As DNA, the CDR3 is TGTGCCAGCATAGGGGGGGGGACACTAGGAGATACGCAGTATTTT. The encoded protein is CASIGGGTLGDTQYF.